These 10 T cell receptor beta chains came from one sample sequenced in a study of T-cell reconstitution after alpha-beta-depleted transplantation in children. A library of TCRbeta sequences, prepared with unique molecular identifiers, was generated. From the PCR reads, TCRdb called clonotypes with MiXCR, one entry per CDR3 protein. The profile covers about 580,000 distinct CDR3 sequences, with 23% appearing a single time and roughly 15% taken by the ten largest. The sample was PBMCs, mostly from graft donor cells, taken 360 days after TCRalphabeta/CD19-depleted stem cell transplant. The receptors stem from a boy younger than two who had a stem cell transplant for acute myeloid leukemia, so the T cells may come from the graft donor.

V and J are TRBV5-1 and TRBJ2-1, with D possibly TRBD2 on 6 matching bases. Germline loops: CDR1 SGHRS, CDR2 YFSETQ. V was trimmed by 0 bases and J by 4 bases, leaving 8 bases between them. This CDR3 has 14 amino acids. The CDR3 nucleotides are TGCGCCAGCAGCTTGGCTAGCGCATACAATGAGCAGTTCTTC. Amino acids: CASSLASAYNEQFF. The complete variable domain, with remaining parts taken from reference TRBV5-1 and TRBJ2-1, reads KAGVTQTPRYLIKTRGQQVTLSCSPISGHRSVSWYQQTPGQGLQFLFEYFSETQRNKGNFPGRFSGRQFSNSRSEMNVSTLELGDSALYLCASSLASAYNEQFFGPGTRLTVL.

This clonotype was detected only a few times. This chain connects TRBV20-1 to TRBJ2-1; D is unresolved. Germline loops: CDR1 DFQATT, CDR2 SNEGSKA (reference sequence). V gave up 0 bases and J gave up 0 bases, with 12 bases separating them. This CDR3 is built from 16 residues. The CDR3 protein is CSARDRAKRSYNEQFF. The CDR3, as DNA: TGCAGTGCTAGAGATAGGGCAAAGCGCTCCTACAATGAGCAGTTCTTC.

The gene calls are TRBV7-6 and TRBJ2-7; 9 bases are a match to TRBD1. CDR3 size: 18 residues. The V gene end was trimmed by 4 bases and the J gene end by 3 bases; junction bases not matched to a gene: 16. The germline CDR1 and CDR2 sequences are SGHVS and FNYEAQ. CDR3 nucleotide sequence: TGTGCCAGCAGCTCCTCCGGGACAGGGTGGAGTCCAAGCTACGAGCAGTACTTC. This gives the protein CASSSSGTGWSPSYEQYF.

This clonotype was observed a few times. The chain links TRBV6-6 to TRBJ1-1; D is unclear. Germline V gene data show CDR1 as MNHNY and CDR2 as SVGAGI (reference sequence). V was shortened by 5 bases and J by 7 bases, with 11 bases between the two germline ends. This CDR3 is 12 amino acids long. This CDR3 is CASSVTEYEAFF. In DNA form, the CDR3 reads TGTGCCAGCAGTGTCACAGAGTATGAAGCTTTCTTT.

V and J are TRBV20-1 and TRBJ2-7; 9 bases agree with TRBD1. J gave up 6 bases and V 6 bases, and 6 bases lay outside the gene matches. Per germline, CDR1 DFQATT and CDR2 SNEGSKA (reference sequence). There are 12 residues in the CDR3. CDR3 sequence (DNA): TGCAGTGCCACCGGGACAGGGCTCGAGCAGTACGTC. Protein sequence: CSATGTGLEQYV.

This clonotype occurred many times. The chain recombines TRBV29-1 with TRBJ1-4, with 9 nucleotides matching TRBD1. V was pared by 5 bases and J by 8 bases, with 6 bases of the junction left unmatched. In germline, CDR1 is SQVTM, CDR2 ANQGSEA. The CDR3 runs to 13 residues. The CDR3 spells CSVLMTGGEKLFF. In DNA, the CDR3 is TGCAGCGTTCTCATGACAGGGGGGGAAAAACTGTTTTTT.

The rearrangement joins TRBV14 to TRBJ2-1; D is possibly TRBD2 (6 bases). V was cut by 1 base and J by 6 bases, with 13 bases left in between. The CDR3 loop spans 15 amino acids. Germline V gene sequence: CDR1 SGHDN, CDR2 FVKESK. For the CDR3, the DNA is TGTGCCAGCAGCCAAGTGGACGGGGGTCCCAATGAGCAGTTCTTC. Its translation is CASSQVDGGPNEQFF.

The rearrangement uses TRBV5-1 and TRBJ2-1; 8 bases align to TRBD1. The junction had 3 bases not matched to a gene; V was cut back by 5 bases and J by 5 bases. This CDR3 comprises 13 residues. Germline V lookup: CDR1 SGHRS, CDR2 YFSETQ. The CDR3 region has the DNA TGCGCCAGCAGGAAGGGACAGGACAATGAGCAGTTCTTC. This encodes CASRKGQDNEQFF.

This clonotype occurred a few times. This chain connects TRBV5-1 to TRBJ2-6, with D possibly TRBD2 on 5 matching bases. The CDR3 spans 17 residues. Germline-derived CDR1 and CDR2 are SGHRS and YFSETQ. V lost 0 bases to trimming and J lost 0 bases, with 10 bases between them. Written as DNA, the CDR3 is TGCGCCAGCAGCTTGGTTCCGGGGATCTCTGGGGCCAACGTCCTGACTTTC. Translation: CASSLVPGISGANVLTF.

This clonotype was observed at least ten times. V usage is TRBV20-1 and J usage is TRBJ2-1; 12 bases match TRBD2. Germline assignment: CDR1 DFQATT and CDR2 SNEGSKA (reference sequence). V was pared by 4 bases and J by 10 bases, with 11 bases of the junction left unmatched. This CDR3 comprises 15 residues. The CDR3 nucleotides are TGCAGTGCTATCCAAACTAGCGGGGGGAACTGGGAGCAGTTCTTC. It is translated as CSAIQTSGGNWEQFF.